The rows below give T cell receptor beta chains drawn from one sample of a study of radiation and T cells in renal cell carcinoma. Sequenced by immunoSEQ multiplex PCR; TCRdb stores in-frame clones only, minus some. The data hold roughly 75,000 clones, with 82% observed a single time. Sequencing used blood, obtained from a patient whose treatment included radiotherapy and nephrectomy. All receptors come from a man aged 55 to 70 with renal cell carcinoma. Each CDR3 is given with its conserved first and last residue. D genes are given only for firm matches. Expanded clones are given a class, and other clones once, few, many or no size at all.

cdr3_nt: TGCGCCAGCAGCTTGGCAGGGGGAGGGGAGACCCAGTACTTC
cdr3_aa: CASSLAGGGETQYF
d_call: .
j_call: TRBJ2-5
clone_size: .
v_call: TRBV5-1

cdr3_nt: TGTGCCAGCAGCCTAATTGGGACTAGCGGGAGGGCCTGGGGCACAGATACGCAGTATTTT
cdr3_aa: CASSLIGTSGRAWGTDTQYF
d_call: TRBD2
j_call: TRBJ2-3
clone_size: .
v_call: TRBV4-2

cdr3_nt: TGTGCCAGCAGCTTAGGACAGGGAAGGATCGGGGGAAACATTCAGTACTTC
cdr3_aa: CASSLGQGRIGGNIQYF
d_call: .
j_call: TRBJ2-4
clone_size: .
v_call: TRBV7-6

cdr3_nt: TGTGCCAGCAGTTCAACCCGGGATACACAGCGGTACTTC
cdr3_aa: CASSSTRDTQRYF
d_call: .
j_call: TRBJ2-7
clone_size: .
v_call: TRBV27

cdr3_nt: TGTGCCAGCAGCCCCAGGGGCGGGACTAGCGGGAGTGTGGACACCGGGGAGCTGTTTTTT
cdr3_aa: CASSPRGGTSGSVDTGELFF
d_call: TRBD2
j_call: TRBJ2-2
clone_size: .
v_call: TRBV4-2

cdr3_nt: TGTGCCAGCGCCCGGGACAGGGGCAATCAGCCCCAGCATTTT
cdr3_aa: CASARDRGNQPQHF
d_call: TRBD1
j_call: TRBJ1-5
clone_size: .
v_call: TRBV16

cdr3_nt: TGTGCCAGCAGCTTGGCCTTTAGCGCCGACGAGCAGTACTTC
cdr3_aa: CASSLAFSADEQYF
d_call: .
j_call: TRBJ2-7
clone_size: .
v_call: TRBV5-5

cdr3_nt: TGTGCCAGCTCACCGAGCGACGGGGGCTCACCGAACACTGAAGCTTTCTTT
cdr3_aa: CASSPSDGGSPNTEAFF
d_call: .
j_call: TRBJ1-1
clone_size: .
v_call: TRBV18

cdr3_nt: TGTGCCAGCAGTTTCGACAGGAGGGGTGAAAAACTGTTTTTT
cdr3_aa: CASSFDRRGEKLFF
d_call: .
j_call: TRBJ1-4
clone_size: .
v_call: TRBV27

cdr3_nt: TGCGCCAGCAGCTTGGCCGGGACTAGCGGCAACAATGAGCAGTTCTTC
cdr3_aa: CASSLAGTSGNNEQFF
d_call: TRBD2
j_call: TRBJ2-1
clone_size: .
v_call: TRBV5-1

cdr3_nt: TGCGCCAGCAGCTTGGTAGCGGTTGGATTGGCAGATACGCAGTATTTT
cdr3_aa: CASSLVAVGLADTQYF
d_call: .
j_call: TRBJ2-3
clone_size: .
v_call: TRBV5-1

cdr3_nt: TGCGCCAGCAGCTGGACGAGGTGGGGGAAGAGTACTGAAGCTTTCTTT
cdr3_aa: CASSWTRWGKSTEAFF
d_call: .
j_call: TRBJ1-1
clone_size: .
v_call: TRBV5-1

cdr3_nt: TGCAGCGTTGAACGTCAGGGTACCGGGGAGCTGTTTTTT
cdr3_aa: CSVERQGTGELFF
d_call: .
j_call: TRBJ2-2
clone_size: .
v_call: TRBV29-1

cdr3_nt: TGCAGCGTTTCAGGCTACGAGCAGTACTTC
cdr3_aa: CSVSGYEQYF
d_call: .
j_call: TRBJ2-7
clone_size: once
v_call: TRBV29-1

cdr3_nt: TGTGCCAGCAGTGAGACAGGGGGACTAGGTAGGGAGCAGTACTTC
cdr3_aa: CASSETGGLGREQYF
d_call: .
j_call: TRBJ2-7
clone_size: once
v_call: TRBV25-1

cdr3_nt: TGTGCCAGCAGGGACCAGAACACCGGGGAGCTGTTTTTT
cdr3_aa: CASRDQNTGELFF
d_call: .
j_call: TRBJ2-2
clone_size: .
v_call: TRBV28

cdr3_nt: TGTGCCAGCAGCCCTAGCGGGACGGATGAGCAGTTCTTC
cdr3_aa: CASSPSGTDEQFF
d_call: TRBD2
j_call: TRBJ2-1
clone_size: .
v_call: TRBV4-2